Given below is one T cell receptor (beta chain) in context. Its target is unknown. The data belong to a study of response to subunit inactivated influenza vaccine. General study findings and limits: Authors suggested few new T cells are recruited by each seasonal influenza vaccination.

This CDR3 has 15 residues. Germline CDR1 is SGHRS and CDR2 is YFSETQ. Deletions cut 2 bases from V and 0 bases from J, with 9 bases between. Using its own MiXCR run on the RT-PCR reads, TCRdb lists one record per CDR3 protein. Of around 650,000 distinct CDR3 sequences in the sample, around 16% were seen once. The gene calls are TRBV5-1 and TRBJ2-1; no firm D call. The sample here was PBMCs from blood, taken 11 to 12 days after vaccination. The sequence derives from a man aged 45-65 years who received an inactivated influenza vaccine. Here the CDR3 DNA reads TGCGCCAGCAGCTTCGGGTTTGGCTCCTACAATGAGCAGTTCTTC. Translating it yields CASSFGFGSYNEQFF. Variable domain in full (rest from reference TRBV5-1 and TRBJ2-1): KAGVTQTPRYLIKTRGQQVTLSCSPISGHRSVSWYQQTPGQGLQFLFEYFSETQRNKGNFPGRFSGRQFSNSRSEMNVSTLELGDSALYLCASSFGFGSYNEQFFGPGTRLTVL.